The 21 T cell receptor beta chains below were found in one sample sequenced in a study of T cell responses to AZD1222 COVID-19 vaccine. This table comes from immunoSEQ multiplex PCR, and its TCRdb copy is limited to in-frame clones, with some not included. In the table there are some 99,000 clones, 75% to 90% of which are singletons. The source material was peripheral blood, sampled on day 0 of AZD1222 vaccination. Every receptor here comes from an adult in good health.

The CDR3 sequence is CASSPVWADEQFF. CDR3 DNA sequence: TGTGCCAGCAGTCCGGTTTGGGCCGATGAGCAGTTCTTC. The rearrangement links TRBV28 to TRBJ2-1; no reliable D call. The V and J ends lost 5 bases and 8 bases respectively, with 13 bases between them. Germline CDR1 MDHEN, CDR2 SYDVKM. The CDR3 runs 13 residues.

This rearrangement joins TRBV11-2 to TRBJ1-3; a weak D match, TRBD1 (5 bases). CDR1 SGHAT and CDR2 FQNNGV come from the germline V gene. V shed 7 bases and J shed 4 bases, with 20 bases lying between them. This CDR3 spans 16 amino acids. The CDR3 coding sequence is TGTGCCAGCATAAATGACGGGACGATTCTGGGAAACACCATATATTTT. Translation gives CASINDGTILGNTIYF.

The chain carries TRBV3-1 (or the pseudogene TRBV3-2) and TRBJ1-1, with unresolved D. V lost 1 base and J lost 1, with 7 bases in between. The CDR3 has 14 amino acids. Germline loops: CDR1 LGHDT, CDR2 YNNKEL (reference sequence). The CDR3 loop reads CASSQVAQNTEAFF. CDR3 DNA sequence: TGTGCCAGCAGCCAAGTCGCACAGAACACTGAAGCTTTCTTT.

V gene TRBV5-6 combines with J gene TRBJ2-6; D perhaps matches TRBD1 (6 bases). Trimming shortened V by 1 base and J by 1 base, and 12 bases separated the two germline ends. Germline assignment: CDR1 SGHDT and CDR2 YYEEEE. This CDR3 spans 17 amino acids. The CDR3 spells CASSLQGRNSGANVLTF. The DNA for the CDR3 is TGTGCCAGCAGCTTGCAGGGGAGAAATTCTGGGGCCAACGTCCTGACTTTC.

Only one count was recorded for this clone. The DNA of the CDR3 is TGTGCCAGCAGCTCGGGACAACCCTACAATGAGCAGTTCTTC. Protein: CASSSGQPYNEQFF. The rearrangement joins TRBV7-9 to TRBJ2-1, with D tentatively TRBD1 (6 bases). Trimming removed 4 bases at V and 2 bases at J, with 9 bases between. Looked up from germline, CDR1 is SEHNR and CDR2 is FQNEAQ (reference sequence). CDR3 length: 14 amino acids.

The V and J genes are TRBV4-1 and TRBJ1-4, with D maybe TRBD1 (5 bases). The CDR3 contains 12 residues. Between the trimmed V and J ends, which lost 3 bases and 9 bases, there was a span of 8 bases. Germline-derived CDR1 and CDR2 are MGHRA and YSYEKL. CDR3 sequence (DNA): TGCGCCAGCAGCCAGGGGGGTCAAAAACTGTTTTTT. It yields the protein CASSQGGQKLFF.

The rearrangement uses TRBV6-5 and TRBJ2-2; D gene unclear. Germline CDR1 reads MNHEY; CDR2 reads SVGAGI. The CDR3 is 15 amino acids. Trimming cost V 0 bases and J 0 bases, with 5 bases left between them. This chain's CDR3 is CASSYSGSNTGELFF. The CDR3 bases are TGTGCCAGCAGTTACTCGGGGTCGAACACCGGGGAGCTGTTTTTT.

V usage is TRBV28 and J usage is TRBJ1-2, with a possible D match to TRBD1 (6 bases). This CDR3 spans 11 amino acids. CDR1 is MDHEN and CDR2 is SYDVKM in the germline V gene. In DNA, the CDR3 is TGTCCCCGAGGGCCCAGGGGCGGCTACACCTTC. Translation gives CPRGPRGGYTF.

The chain couples TRBV14 to TRBJ2-1; a possible D gene is TRBD1 (5 bases). CDR3 length equals 16 residues. Germline V lookup: CDR1 SGHDN, CDR2 FVKESK. The V end was cut by 2 bases, the J end by 0 bases, with 11 bases between. DNA of the CDR3: TGTGCCAGCAGCCAATTGCGACAGAGCTCCTACAATGAGCAGTTCTTC. It codes for CASSQLRQSSYNEQFF.

The chain is built from TRBV29-1 and TRBJ2-1, with 9 bases fitting TRBD2. The CDR3 is 14 amino acids. Looked up from germline, CDR1 is SQVTM and CDR2 is ANQGSEA. Germline trimming cut 3 bases from V and 6 bases from J; bases unmatched to any gene: 6. CDR3 sequence (DNA): TGCAGCGTTGACCAGCGGGGGGTTGGCAATGAGCAGTTCTTC. Amino acid sequence: CSVDQRGVGNEQFF.

This chain links TRBV4-2 with TRBJ1-4; D is uncertain. There are 16 residues in the CDR3. V was cut by 0 bases and J by 8 bases, with 16 bases left in between. Germline V gives CDR1 LGHNA, CDR2 YNFKEQ. This CDR3 reads CASSQELGDGGEKLFF. In DNA, the CDR3 is TGTGCCAGCAGCCAAGAACTGGGAGACGGAGGGGAAAAACTGTTTTTT.

V is TRBV28 and J is TRBJ2-7; the D gene is possibly TRBD2 (6 bases). The CDR3 is 13 residues long. Per germline, CDR1 MDHEN and CDR2 SYDVKM. V was cut by 7 bases and J by 6 bases, with 16 bases left in between. The CDR3 DNA sequence: TGTGCCAGCATGGGCGGGGACGGGAGCGAGCAGTACTTC. Translating it yields CASMGGDGSEQYF.

J is TRBJ2-1 and V is TRBV15; TRBD1 matches at 7 bases. The length of the CDR3 is 16 residues. From germline, CDR1 is LNHNV and CDR2 YYDKDF (reference sequence). With 1 base clipped from V and 10 bases from J, the junction kept 13 bases outside the gene matches. CDR3 sequence (DNA): TGTGCCACCAGCAGAGGAGACAGGGCCTCCGCCGCCGAGCAGTTCTTC. As protein: CATSRGDRASAAEQFF. Full variable domain (remainder filled in from reference TRBV15 and TRBJ2-1): DAMVIQNPRYQVTQFGKPVTLSCSQTLNHNVMYWYQQKSSQAPKLLFHYYDKDFNNEADTPDNFQSRRPNTSFCFLDIRSPGLGDTAMYLCATSRGDRASAAEQFFGPGTRLTVL.

The chain carries TRBV7-2 and TRBJ2-7; 12 bases align to TRBD2. V was pared by 4 bases and J by 2 bases, with 9 bases of the junction left unmatched. The CDR3 is 17 amino acids. From germline, CDR1 is SGHTA and CDR2 FQGNSA. The CDR3, as DNA: TGTGCCAGCAGCTACCGACTAGCGGGAGTGCCCCCCTACGAGCAGTACTTC. Residues: CASSYRLAGVPPYEQYF.

The chain joins TRBV24-1 to TRBJ2-1, with 10 bases identical to TRBD2. V trimming: 4 bases; J trimming: 12 bases; junction bases outside the gene matches: 17. CDR3 length: 17 residues. CDR1 and CDR2 from the germline V gene are KGHDR and SFDVKD. The CDR3 is CATSDPGGLAGATGQFF. The CDR3, as DNA: TGTGCCACCAGTGACCCCGGGGGGCTAGCGGGAGCGACGGGGCAGTTCTTC.

The chain joins TRBV29-1 to TRBJ1-5; 7 bases align to TRBD1. CDR3 length equals 15 residues. The germline V gene has CDR1 SQVTM and CDR2 ANQGSEA. V lost 4 bases, J lost 2 bases, and 8 bases stayed unmatched. This CDR3 is CSVVLDRRGNQPQHF. CDR3 bases: TGCAGCGTTGTTCTGGACAGGAGGGGCAATCAGCCCCAGCATTTT.

This chain joins TRBV4-2 and TRBJ1-4; 7 nucleotides agree with TRBD1. This CDR3 comprises 16 residues. Germline loops: CDR1 LGHNA, CDR2 YNFKEQ. V shed 2 bases, J shed 2 bases, and the junction held 5 bases outside the gene matches. CDR3 sequence reads: CASSQHLQGTNEKLFF. CDR3 sequence (DNA): TGTGCCAGCAGCCAACACCTACAGGGGACTAATGAAAAACTGTTTTTT.

The rearrangement links TRBV5-5 to TRBJ1-1; the match to TRBD1 covers 7 bases. From germline, CDR1 is SGHKS and CDR2 YYEKEE (reference sequence). This CDR3 is built from 15 residues. V trimming: 3 bases; J trimming: 4 bases; junction bases outside the gene matches: 9. CDR3 loop: CASSSYDRAATEAFF. The CDR3 DNA sequence: TGTGCCAGCAGCTCGTACGACAGGGCGGCCACTGAAGCTTTCTTT.

A note on this clone: The same CDR3 arises from other DNA sequences in this sample as well. Here the CDR3 DNA reads TGTGCCAGCTCACCCGGTAGCACAGATACGCAGTATTTT. Translated, it gives CASSPGSTDTQYF. The chain couples TRBV18 to TRBJ2-3; no clear D. Germline CDR1 and CDR2: KGHSH and LQKENI. The CDR3 sequence is 13 residues long. The ends were cut back, 3 bases at V and 0 bases at J, with 4 bases in the middle.

This chain links TRBV5-4 with TRBJ2-6; TRBD1 matches at 7 bases. This CDR3 has 18 amino acids. V shed 3 bases and J 7 bases; nucleotides not matched to a gene: 16. Germline V gene lookup returns CDR1 SGHNT and CDR2 YYREEE (reference sequence). This chain's CDR3 is CASSSSATGKFLANVLTF. The DNA for the CDR3 is TGTGCCAGCAGCTCGTCCGCGACAGGGAAATTTCTCGCCAACGTCCTGACTTTC.

The gene calls are TRBV18 and TRBJ2-7, with 12 bases aligning to TRBD1. Germline CDR1 is KGHSH and CDR2 is LQKENI. Losses at the gene ends were 4 bases for V and 5 bases for J; bases not matched to a gene: 6. This CDR3 is 15 amino acids long. Here the CDR3 reads CASSRGTGGENEQYF. The CDR3 coding sequence is TGTGCCAGCTCACGAGGGACAGGGGGCGAGAACGAGCAGTACTTC.